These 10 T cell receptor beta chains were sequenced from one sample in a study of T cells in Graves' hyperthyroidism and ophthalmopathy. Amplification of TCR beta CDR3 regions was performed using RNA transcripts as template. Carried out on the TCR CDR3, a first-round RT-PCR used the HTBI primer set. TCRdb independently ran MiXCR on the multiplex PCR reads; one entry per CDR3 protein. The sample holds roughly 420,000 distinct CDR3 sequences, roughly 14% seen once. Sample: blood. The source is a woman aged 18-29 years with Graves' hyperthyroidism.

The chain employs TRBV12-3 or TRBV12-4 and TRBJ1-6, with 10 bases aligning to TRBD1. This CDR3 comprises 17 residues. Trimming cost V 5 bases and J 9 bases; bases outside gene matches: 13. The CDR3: CASSPRQGALVGSPLHF. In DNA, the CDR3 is TGTGCCAGCAGTCCCAGACAGGGGGCTTTAGTTGGTTCACCCCTCCACTTT.

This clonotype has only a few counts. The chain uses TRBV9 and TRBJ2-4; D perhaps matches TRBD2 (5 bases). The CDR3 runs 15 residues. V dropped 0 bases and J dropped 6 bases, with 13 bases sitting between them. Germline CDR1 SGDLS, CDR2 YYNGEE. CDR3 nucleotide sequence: TGTGCCAGCAGCGTAGCTGAGGGCGTAGGAAACATTCAGTACTTC. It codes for CASSVAEGVGNIQYF.

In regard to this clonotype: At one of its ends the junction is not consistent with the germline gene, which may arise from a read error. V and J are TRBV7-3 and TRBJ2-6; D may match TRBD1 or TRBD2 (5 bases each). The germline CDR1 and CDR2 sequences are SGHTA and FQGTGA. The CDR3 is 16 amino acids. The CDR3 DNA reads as TGTGCCACTCAGCAGGGAGCTAACTCTGGGGCCAACATCCTGACTTTC. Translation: CATQQGANSGANILTF.

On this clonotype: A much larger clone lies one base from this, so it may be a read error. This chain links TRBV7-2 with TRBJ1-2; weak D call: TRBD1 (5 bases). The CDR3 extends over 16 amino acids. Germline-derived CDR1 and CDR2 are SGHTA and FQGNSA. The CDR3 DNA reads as TGTGCCAGCAGCTTGTTGCAGGGCCCATCTAACCATGGCTACACCTTC. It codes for CASSLLQGPSNHGYTF.

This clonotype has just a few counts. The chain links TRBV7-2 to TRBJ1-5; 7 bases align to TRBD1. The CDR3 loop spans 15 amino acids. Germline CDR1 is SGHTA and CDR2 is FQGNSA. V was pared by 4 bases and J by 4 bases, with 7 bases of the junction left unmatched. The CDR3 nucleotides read TGTGCCAGCAGCTCCCGGCCGACAGGGAATCAGCCCCAGCATTTT. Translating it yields CASSSRPTGNQPQHF. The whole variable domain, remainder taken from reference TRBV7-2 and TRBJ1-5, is GAGVSQSPSNKVTEKGKDVELRCDPISGHTALYWYRQSLGQGLEFLIYFQGNSAPDKSGLPSDRFSAERTGGSVSTLTIQRTQQEDSAVYLCASSSRPTGNQPQHFGDGTRLSIL.

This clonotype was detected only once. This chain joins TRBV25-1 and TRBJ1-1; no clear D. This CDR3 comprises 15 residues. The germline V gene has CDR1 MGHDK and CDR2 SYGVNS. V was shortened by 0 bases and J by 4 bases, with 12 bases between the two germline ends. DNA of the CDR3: TGTGCCAGCAGTGAATATAAGGGCAGGATCACTGAAGCTTTCTTT. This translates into CASSEYKGRITEAFF.

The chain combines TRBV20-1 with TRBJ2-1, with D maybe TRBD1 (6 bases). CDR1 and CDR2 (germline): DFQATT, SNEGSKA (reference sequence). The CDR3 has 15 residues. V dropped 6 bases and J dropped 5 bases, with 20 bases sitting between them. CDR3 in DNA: TGCAGTGCGCCGAGGAACAGGGAATTTCACAATGAGCAGTTCTTC. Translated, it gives CSAPRNREFHNEQFF.

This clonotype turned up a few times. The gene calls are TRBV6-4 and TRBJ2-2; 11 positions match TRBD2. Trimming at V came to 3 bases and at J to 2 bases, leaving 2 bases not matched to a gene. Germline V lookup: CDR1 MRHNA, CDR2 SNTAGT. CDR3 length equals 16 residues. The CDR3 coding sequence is TGTGCCAGCAGTGATACTAGCGGGAGAAACACCGGGGAGCTGTTTTTT. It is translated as CASSDTSGRNTGELFF.

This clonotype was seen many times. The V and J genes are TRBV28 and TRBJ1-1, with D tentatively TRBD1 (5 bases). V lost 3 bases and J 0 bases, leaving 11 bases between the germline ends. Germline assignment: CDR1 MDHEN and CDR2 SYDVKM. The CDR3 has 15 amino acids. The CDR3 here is CASSLGLGVNTEAFF. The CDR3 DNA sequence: TGTGCCAGCAGTTTGGGCCTAGGGGTGAACACTGAAGCTTTCTTT.

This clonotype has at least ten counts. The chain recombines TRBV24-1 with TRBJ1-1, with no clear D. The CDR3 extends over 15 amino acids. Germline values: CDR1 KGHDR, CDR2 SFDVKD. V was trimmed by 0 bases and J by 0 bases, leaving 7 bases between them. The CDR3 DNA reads TGTGCCACCAGTGATTTGGGTGGAATGAACACTGAAGCTTTCTTT. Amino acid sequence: CATSDLGGMNTEAFF.